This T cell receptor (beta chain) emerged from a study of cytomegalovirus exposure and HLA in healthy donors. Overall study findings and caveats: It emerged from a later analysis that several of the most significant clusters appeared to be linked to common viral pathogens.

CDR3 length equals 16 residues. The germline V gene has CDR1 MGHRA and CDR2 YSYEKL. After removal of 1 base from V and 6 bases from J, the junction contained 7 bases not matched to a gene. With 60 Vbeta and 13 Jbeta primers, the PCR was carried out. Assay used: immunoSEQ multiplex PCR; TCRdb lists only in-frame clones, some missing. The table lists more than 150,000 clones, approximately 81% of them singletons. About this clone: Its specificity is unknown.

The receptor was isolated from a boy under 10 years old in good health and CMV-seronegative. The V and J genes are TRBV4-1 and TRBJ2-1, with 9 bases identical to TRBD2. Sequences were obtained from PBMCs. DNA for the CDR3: TGCGCCAGCAGCCAAGTGGCTAGCGGGATAACCAATGAGCAGTTCTTC. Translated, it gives CASSQVASGITNEQFF.